This T cell receptor beta chain originates from a study of technical replicates of blood from a few donors. Produced via immunoSEQ multiplex PCR; TCRdb's table is partial and in-frame only. The sample contains around 80,000 clones, about 98% of which appear only once. The CDR3 consists of 14 residues. The V end was cut by 5 bases, the J end by 3 bases, with 14 bases between. Per the germline V gene, CDR1 is MNHEY and CDR2 is SMNVEV (reference sequence). The sequencing sample was made of T cells isolated from PBMCs. The clonotype originates from a human donor in good health. V is TRBV27 and J is TRBJ2-7; possible D gene TRBD2, 6 bases. The CDR3 region has the DNA TGTGCCAGCAGTCCCCGACTAGTTGACTACGAGCAGTACTTC. Amino acid sequence: CASSPRLVDYEQYF.